Below, 18 T cell receptor gamma chains from the same sample are listed, as sequenced in a study of Vδ1+ human thymocytes. Extracted RNA was reverse transcribed into cDNA. The CDR3 regions were amplified by multiplex PCR from V-gene primers to a constant-region primer. TCRdb re-called the multiplex PCR reads via CATT. The table records 36,000 or so gamma-chain clones, 20% to 25% of them present only once. The antigens these receptors bind are not known. Regarding the study as a whole: Thymic TRG and TRD repertoires appeared highly polyclonal.

What was sequenced was Vdelta1+ gamma-delta thymocytes from the thymus. The sample's subset: FACS-sorted CD3+ TCRalphabeta- TCRVdelta1+ TCRVdelta2- thymocytes. These TCRs come from a girl less than two years old who had congenital heart surgery.

The chain uses TRGV9 and TRGJP. Germline V gene sequence: CDR1 GITISATS, CDR2 ISYDGTV (reference sequence). This CDR3 region has 19 residues. The V and J ends lost 0 bases and 7 bases, in that order; junction bases with no gene match: 12. CDR3: CALWEVWGEFELGKKIKVF. Written as DNA, the CDR3 is TGTGCCTTGTGGGAGGTGTGGGGAGAGTTCGAGTTGGGCAAAAAAATCAAGGTATTT.

On this clone itself: A single base separates this from a much larger clone, so it may be a read error. This sample includes further DNA sequences coding for the same CDR3. This rearrangement joins TRGV9 to TRGJ1 or TRGJ2. This CDR3 has 12 residues. Germline V lookup: CDR1 GITISATS, CDR2 ISYDGTV (reference sequence). The J segment lost 4 bases and the V segment lost 3 bases, leaving 3 bases of the junction unmatched. Here the CDR3 DNA reads TGTGCCTTGTGGGAGACGTATTATAAGAAACTCTTT. This codes for CALWETYYKKLF.

V and J are TRGV9 and TRGJ1 or TRGJ2. CDR3 length equals 14 residues. J lost 3 bases, V lost 0 bases, and 5 bases had no gene match. The V gene's germline CDR1 is GITISATS and CDR2 ISYDGTV (reference sequence). The CDR3 nucleotides are TGTGCCTTGTGGGAGGTGTCCACTTATTATAAGAAACTCTTT. This translates into CALWEVSTYYKKLF.

This rearrangement joins TRGV9 to TRGJP1. The CDR3 loop spans 13 amino acids. With V trimmed by 3 bases and J by 4 bases, 2 bases remained unmatched. Looked up from germline, CDR1 is GITISATS and CDR2 is ISYDGTV (reference sequence). CDR3 in amino acids: CALWENTGWFKIF. The CDR3 DNA sequence: TGTGCCTTGTGGGAGAACACTGGTTGGTTCAAGATATTT.

This clone was counted a few times. This chain joins TRGV8 and TRGJ1 or TRGJ2. CDR1 and CDR2 from the germline V gene are VENAVY and YDSYNSRV. The V gene end was trimmed by 4 bases and the J gene end by 10 bases; junction bases not matched to a gene: 4. The CDR3 consists of 10 residues. Here the CDR3 DNA reads TGTGCCACCTGGGAAATCAAGAAACTCTTT. Protein sequence: CATWEIKKLF.

Only a few counts were recorded for this clone. Mismatch with germline at one junction end may stem from a read error. The chain combines TRGV2 with TRGJ1 or TRGJ2. Per the germline V gene, CDR1 is EGSNGY and CDR2 is YDSYNSKV. The CDR3 covers 13 residues. The CDR3 loop reads CAAWDGTYYKKLF. Written as DNA, the CDR3 is TGTGCCGCCTGGGACGGAACTTATTATAAGAAACTCTTT.

The chain employs TRGV3 and TRGJ1 or TRGJ2. Trimming at V came to 3 bases and at J to 12 bases, leaving 11 bases not matched to a gene. Germline assignment: CDR1 VTNTFY and CDR2 YDVSTARD (reference sequence). The CDR3 spans 12 residues. CDR3 protein: CATWDCQGGKLF. CDR3 DNA sequence: TGTGCCACCTGGGACTGCCAGGGGGGGAAACTCTTT.

The chain combines TRGV2 with TRGJP2. From germline, CDR1 is EGSNGY and CDR2 YDSYNSKV. J gave up 2 bases and V 0 bases, and 6 bases lay outside the gene matches. The CDR3 is made up of 16 amino acids. This chain's CDR3 is CATWDGPMSSDWIKTF. The CDR3 region has the DNA TGTGCCACCTGGGACGGGCCGATGAGTAGTGATTGGATCAAGACGTTT.

This clone was detected a few times. V and J are TRGV8 and TRGJP2. V was pared by 3 bases and J by 3 bases, with 10 bases of the junction left unmatched. The V gene's germline CDR1 is VENAVY and CDR2 YDSYNSRV. This CDR3 contains 16 residues. CDR3 DNA: TGTGCCACCTGGGATGCCCCAAGGGGTAGTGATTGGATCAAGACGTTT. As protein: CATWDAPRGSDWIKTF.

About this clone: A much bigger clone sits one base away, suggesting this may be a read error. Other DNA sequences in the sample encode the same CDR3. J is TRGJP and V is TRGV9. CDR3 size: 16 residues. Germline CDR1 GITISATS, CDR2 ISYDGTV (reference sequence). Germline trimming cut 2 bases from V and 3 bases from J; bases unmatched to any gene: 1. Here the CDR3 reads CALWEEQELGKKIKVF. In DNA form, the CDR3 reads TGTGCCTTGTGGGAGGAGCAAGAGTTGGGCAAAAAAATCAAGGTATTT.

The V gene is TRGV2, the J gene TRGJP2. CDR3 length: 16 residues. Per germline, CDR1 EGSNGY and CDR2 YDSYNSKV. J was trimmed by 0 bases and V by 0 bases; bases with no gene match: 4. For the CDR3, the DNA is TGTGCCACCTGGGACGGGATCCATAGTAGTGATTGGATCAAGACGTTT. It is translated as CATWDGIHSSDWIKTF.

The gene calls are TRGV4 and TRGJ1 or TRGJ2. V dropped 0 bases and J dropped 5; count of bases not matched to a gene: 10. The CDR3 has 15 residues. From germline, CDR1 is EGSTGY and CDR2 YDSYTSSV. As DNA, the CDR3 is TGTGCCACCTGGGATGGGATTTCCGTAGATTATAAGAAACTCTTT. It specifies CATWDGISVDYKKLF.

This chain links TRGV8 with TRGJP2. The CDR3 consists of 14 residues. The V gene's germline CDR1 is VENAVY and CDR2 YDSYNSRV. V shed 3 bases, J shed 6 bases, and the junction held 7 bases outside the gene matches. The CDR3 DNA follows: TGTGCCACCTGGGATGAAGTAGGTGATTGGATCAAGACGTTT. The encoded protein is CATWDEVGDWIKTF.

The V call is TRGV4, the J call TRGJ1 or TRGJ2. The CDR3 totals 11 residues. Germline V gene sequence: CDR1 EGSTGY, CDR2 YDSYTSSV. V was clipped by 3 bases and J by 10 bases; unmatched bases: 6. CDR3 DNA sequence: TGTGCCACCTGGGATCGAGGAAAGAAACTCTTT. Translating gives CATWDRGKKLF.

The chain carries TRGV2 and TRGJ1 or TRGJ2. Germline CDR1 reads EGSNGY; CDR2 reads YDSYNSKV. The V gene end was trimmed by 11 bases and the J gene end by 0 bases; junction bases not matched to a gene: 4. CDR3 length: 11 amino acids. The CDR3, as DNA: TGTGCCATTTCGAATTATTATAAGAAACTCTTT. Its translation: CAISNYYKKLF.

This clone was seen more than once but under ten times. A read error may be the cause here, since a much bigger clone is one base away. The same CDR3 can be traced to other DNA sequences in this sample. This chain joins TRGV9 and TRGJ1 or TRGJ2. Germline loops: CDR1 GITISATS, CDR2 ISYDGTV (reference sequence). V lost 3 bases, J lost 1 base, and 3 bases stayed unmatched. The CDR3 sequence is 13 residues long. This chain's CDR3 is CALWEKNYYKKLF. For the CDR3, the DNA is TGTGCCTTGTGGGAGAAAAATTATTATAAGAAACTCTTT.

Worth noting for this clone: This specimen includes other DNA sequences encoding the same CDR3. The V and J genes are TRGV3 and TRGJ1 or TRGJ2. This CDR3 has 14 amino acids. V shed 0 bases and J 0 bases; nucleotides not matched to a gene: 2. The V gene's germline CDR1 is VTNTFY and CDR2 YDVSTARD (reference sequence). In nucleotides, the CDR3 is TGTGCCACCTGGGACAGGAGGAATTATTATAAGAAACTCTTT. Encoded protein: CATWDRRNYYKKLF.

V is TRGV2 and J is TRGJ1 or TRGJ2. Germline CDR1 reads EGSNGY; CDR2 reads YDSYNSKV. The CDR3 consists of 14 residues. The trim removed 0 bases at V and 7 bases at J, leaving 9 bases unmatched. This CDR3 reads CATWDGRIGYKKLF. CDR3 DNA sequence: TGTGCCACCTGGGACGGGCGCATCGGATATAAGAAACTCTTT.